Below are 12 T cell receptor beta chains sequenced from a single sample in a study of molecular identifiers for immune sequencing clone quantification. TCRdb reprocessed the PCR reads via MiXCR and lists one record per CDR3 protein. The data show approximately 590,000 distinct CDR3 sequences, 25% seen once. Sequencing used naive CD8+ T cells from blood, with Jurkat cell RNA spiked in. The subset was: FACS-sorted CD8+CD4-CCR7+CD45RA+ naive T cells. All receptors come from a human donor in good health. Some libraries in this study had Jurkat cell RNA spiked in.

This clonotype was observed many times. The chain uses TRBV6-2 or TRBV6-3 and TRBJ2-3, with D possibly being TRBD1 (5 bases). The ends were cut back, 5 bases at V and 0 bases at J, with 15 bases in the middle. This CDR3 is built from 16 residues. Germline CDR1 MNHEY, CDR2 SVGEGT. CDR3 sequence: CASSAPWAGSTDTQYF. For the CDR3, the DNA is TGTGCCAGCAGTGCCCCGTGGGCAGGGAGCACAGATACGCAGTATTTT.

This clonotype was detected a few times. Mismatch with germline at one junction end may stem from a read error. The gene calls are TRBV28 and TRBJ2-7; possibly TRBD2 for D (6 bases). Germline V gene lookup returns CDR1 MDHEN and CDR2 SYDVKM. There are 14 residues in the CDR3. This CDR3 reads CACSRLLAVYEQYF. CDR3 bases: TGTGCCTGCAGCCGACTACTAGCAGTCTACGAGCAGTACTTC.

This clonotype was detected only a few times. In DNA, the CDR3 is TGTGCCAGCAGTTACAGGAGGGTGACTAGCGGAAGCACAGATACGCAGTATTTT. Its protein product is CASSYRRVTSGSTDTQYF. The chain links TRBV6-2 or TRBV6-3 to TRBJ2-3, with 9 nucleotides matching TRBD2. Germline CDR1 MNHEY, CDR2 SVGEGT. With 2 bases clipped from V and 0 bases from J, the junction kept 9 bases outside the gene matches. This CDR3 comprises 18 residues.

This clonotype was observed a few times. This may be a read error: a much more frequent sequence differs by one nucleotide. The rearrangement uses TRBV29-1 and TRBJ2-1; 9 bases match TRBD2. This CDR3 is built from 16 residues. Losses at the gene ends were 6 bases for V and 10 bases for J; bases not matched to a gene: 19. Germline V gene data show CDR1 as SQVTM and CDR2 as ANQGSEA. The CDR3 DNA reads TGCAGCGTACCAGCGCCTATAGCGGGAGAGGCGGGAGAGCAGTTCTTC. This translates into CSVPAPIAGEAGEQFF.

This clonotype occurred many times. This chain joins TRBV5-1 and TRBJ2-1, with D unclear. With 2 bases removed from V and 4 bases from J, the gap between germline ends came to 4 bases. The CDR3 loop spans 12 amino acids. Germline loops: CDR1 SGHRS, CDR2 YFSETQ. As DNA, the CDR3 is TGCGCCAGCAGCTTTCAGTACAATGAGCAGTTCTTC. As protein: CASSFQYNEQFF.

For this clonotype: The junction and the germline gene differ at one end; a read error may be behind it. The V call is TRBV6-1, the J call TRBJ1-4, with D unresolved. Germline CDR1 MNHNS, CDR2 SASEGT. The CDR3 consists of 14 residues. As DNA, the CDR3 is TGTGCCAGCAGTGACGGTCTGCCCCGGGGAAGACTGCTTTTT. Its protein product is CASSDGLPRGRLLF.

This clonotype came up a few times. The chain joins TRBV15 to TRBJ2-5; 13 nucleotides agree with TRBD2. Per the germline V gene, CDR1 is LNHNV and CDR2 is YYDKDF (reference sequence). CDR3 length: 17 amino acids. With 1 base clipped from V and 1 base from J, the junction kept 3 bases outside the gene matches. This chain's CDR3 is CATSRGTSGGLQETQYF. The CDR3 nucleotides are TGTGCCACCAGCAGAGGGACTAGCGGGGGCCTCCAAGAGACCCAGTACTTC.

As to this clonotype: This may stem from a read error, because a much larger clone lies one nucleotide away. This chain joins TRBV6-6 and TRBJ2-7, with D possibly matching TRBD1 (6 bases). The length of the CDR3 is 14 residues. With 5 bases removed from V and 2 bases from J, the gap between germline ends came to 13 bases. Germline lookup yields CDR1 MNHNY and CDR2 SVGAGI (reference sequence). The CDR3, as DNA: TGTGCCAGCAGTACCTCGACAGGCACCTACGAGCAGTACTTC. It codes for CASSTSTGTYEQYF.

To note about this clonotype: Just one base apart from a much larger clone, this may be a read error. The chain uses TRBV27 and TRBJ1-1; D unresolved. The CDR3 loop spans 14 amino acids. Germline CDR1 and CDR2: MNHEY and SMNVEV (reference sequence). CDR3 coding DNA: TGTGCCGGCAGTTCCCGATTGCGGGACACTGAAGCTTTCTTT. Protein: CAGSSRLRDTEAFF.

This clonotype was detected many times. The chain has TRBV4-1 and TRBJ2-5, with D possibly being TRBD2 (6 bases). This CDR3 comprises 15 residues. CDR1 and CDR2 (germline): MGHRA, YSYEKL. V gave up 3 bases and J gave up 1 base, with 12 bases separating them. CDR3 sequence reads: CASSQPGLRQETQYF. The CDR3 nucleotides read TGCGCCAGCAGCCAGCCGGGACTGCGCCAAGAGACCCAGTACTTC.

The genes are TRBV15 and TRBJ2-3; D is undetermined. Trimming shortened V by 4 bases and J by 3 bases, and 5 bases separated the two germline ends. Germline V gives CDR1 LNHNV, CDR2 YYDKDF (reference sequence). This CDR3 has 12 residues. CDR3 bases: TGTGCCACCAGCATAATAACAGATACGCAGTATTTT. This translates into CATSIITDTQYF.

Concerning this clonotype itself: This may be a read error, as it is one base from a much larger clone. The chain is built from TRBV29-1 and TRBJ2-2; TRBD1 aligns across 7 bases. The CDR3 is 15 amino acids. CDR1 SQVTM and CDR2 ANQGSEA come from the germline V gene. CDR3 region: CSVIRQGMNTGEPFF. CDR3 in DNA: TGCAGCGTGATCCGACAGGGTATGAACACCGGGGAGCCGTTTTTT.